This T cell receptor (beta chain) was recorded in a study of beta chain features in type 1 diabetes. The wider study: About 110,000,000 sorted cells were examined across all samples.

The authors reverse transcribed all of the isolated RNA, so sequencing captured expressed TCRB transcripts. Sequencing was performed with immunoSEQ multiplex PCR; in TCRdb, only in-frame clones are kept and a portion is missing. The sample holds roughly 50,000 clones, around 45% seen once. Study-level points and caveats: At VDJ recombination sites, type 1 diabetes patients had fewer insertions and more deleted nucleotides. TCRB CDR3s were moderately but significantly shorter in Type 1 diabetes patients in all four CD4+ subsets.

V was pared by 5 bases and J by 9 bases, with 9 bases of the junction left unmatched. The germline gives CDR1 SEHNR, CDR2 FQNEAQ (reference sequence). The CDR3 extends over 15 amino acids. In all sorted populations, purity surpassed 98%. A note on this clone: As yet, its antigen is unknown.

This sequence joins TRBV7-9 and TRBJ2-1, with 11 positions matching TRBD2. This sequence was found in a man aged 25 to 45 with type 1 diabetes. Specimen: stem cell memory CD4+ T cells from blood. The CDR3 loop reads CASSQTSGAWLEQFF. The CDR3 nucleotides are TGTGCCAGCAGCCAGACTAGCGGGGCCTGGCTTGAGCAGTTCTTC.